The source of this T cell receptor beta chain is a study of control samples from healthy donors and cancer patients. TCRdb keeps only in-frame clones here, not all; method: immunoSEQ multiplex PCR. The sample shows 100,000 to 150,000 clones, approximately 94% of them seen only once. V was clipped by 3 bases and J by 3 bases, with 12 bases between them. The CDR3 contains 15 residues. Germline V gene lookup returns CDR1 MGHRA and CDR2 YSYEKL. Sequenced input: blood. V gene TRBV4-1 combines with J gene TRBJ1-5; TRBD1 is a possible D gene (6 bases). This TCR came from a man aged 25-45 years in good health. CDR3 nucleotide sequence: TGCGCCAGCAGCCAGACGGACAGCTCCAATCAGCCCCAGCATTTT. Translated, it gives CASSQTDSSNQPQHF.